Below, 20 T cell receptor beta chains from the same sample are listed, as sequenced in a study of OX40 agonist ivuxolimab in advanced cancers. TCRdb's copy holds only in-frame clones and misses some; the assay was immunoSEQ multiplex PCR. Of about 24,000 clones listed, roughly 88% were seen once; the top ten hold about 50%. The source was CD4+ or CD8+ T cells sorted from blood, collected in a trial of the OX40 agonist ivuxolimab. The receptors originated from an adult with an advanced solid tumor such as melanoma, head and neck, liver or kidney cancer.

The chain is built from TRBV10-3 and TRBJ2-7; no definite D call. The length of the CDR3 is 10 residues. Deletions cut 2 bases from V and 5 bases from J, with 1 base between. Germline V gene data show CDR1 as ENHRY and CDR2 as SYGVKD. The CDR3: CAISEDEQYF. For the CDR3, the DNA is TGTGCCATCAGTGAGGACGAGCAGTACTTC.

This clone was picked up one time. The rearrangement joins TRBV11-2 to TRBJ2-7; TRBD2 matches at 8 bases. CDR1 is SGHAT and CDR2 is FQNNGV in the germline V gene. Germline trimming cut 5 bases from V and 6 bases from J; bases unmatched to any gene: 12. This CDR3 comprises 15 residues. CDR3 sequence (DNA): TGTGCCAGCAGCCCCGGACTAGCTATTTCCCTCGAGCAGTACTTC. This translates into CASSPGLAISLEQYF.

The chain uses TRBV5-1 and TRBJ2-7, with 11 bases fitting TRBD2. CDR3 length: 14 residues. Germline CDR1 and CDR2: SGHRS and YFSETQ. Trimming at V came to 1 base and at J to 3 bases, leaving 0 bases not matched to a gene. DNA for the CDR3: TGCGCCAGCAGCTTGACTAGCGGGGGCTACGAGCAGTACTTC. This gives the protein CASSLTSGGYEQYF.

The V and J genes are TRBV7-3 and TRBJ2-3, with a tentative D call TRBD2 (6 bases). The CDR3 contains 15 residues. V gave up 1 base and J gave up 4 bases, with 12 bases separating them. The germline gives CDR1 SGHTA, CDR2 FQGTGA. CDR3 nucleotide sequence: TGTGCCAGCAGCTTAAACCCGCGGGGACCAGATACGCAGTATTTT. Residues: CASSLNPRGPDTQYF.

V usage is TRBV2 and J usage is TRBJ1-2, with D unresolved. Germline assignment: CDR1 SNHLY and CDR2 FYNNEI. This CDR3 has 12 residues. The V end lost 3 bases, the J end lost 3 bases, and 5 bases lay between the germline ends. The CDR3, as DNA: TGTGCCAGCAGTGACGGGTACTATGGCTACACCTTC. It translates to CASSDGYYGYTF.

This clone is a singleton in its sample. The V and J genes are TRBV29-1 and TRBJ1-2; 8 bases are shared with TRBD1. V trimming: 5 bases; J trimming: 7 bases; junction bases outside the gene matches: 9. This CDR3 has 13 residues. In germline, CDR1 is SQVTM, CDR2 ANQGSEA. The CDR3 DNA sequence: TGCAGCGTTATCAGGGGGCAGGGGTTTGGCTACACCTTC. Residues: CSVIRGQGFGYTF.

The chain uses TRBV9 and TRBJ2-5, with D tentatively TRBD2 (6 bases). V dropped 0 bases and J dropped 3 bases, with 15 bases sitting between them. There are 16 residues in the CDR3. Germline loops: CDR1 SGDLS, CDR2 YYNGEE. The DNA of the CDR3 is TGTGCCAGCAGCGTAGCTGCGGGAAGGCAGGAAGAGACCCAGTACTTC. Residues: CASSVAAGRQEETQYF. The full variable domain, completed using reference TRBV9 and TRBJ2-5, is DSGVTQTPKHLITATGQRVTLRCSPRSGDLSVYWYQQSLDQGLQFLIQYYNGEERAKGNILERFSAQQFPDLHSELNLSSLELGDSALYFCASSVAAGRQEETQYFGPGTRLLVL.

The rearrangement links TRBV2 to TRBJ1-5; the D gene is possibly TRBD1 (5 bases). Trimming cost V 6 bases and J 3 bases, with 12 bases left between them. The V gene's germline CDR1 is SNHLY and CDR2 FYNNEI. This CDR3 has 14 amino acids. The CDR3 loop reads CASSTQGNNQPQHF. The CDR3 nucleotides are TGTGCCAGCAGCACCCAGGGAAACAATCAGCCCCAGCATTTT. The complete variable domain, with remaining parts taken from reference TRBV2 and TRBJ1-5, reads EPEVTQTPSHQVTQMGQEVILRCVPISNHLYFYWYRQILGQKVEFLVSFYNNEISEKSEIFDDQFSVERPDGSNFTLKIRSTKLEDSAMYFCASSTQGNNQPQHFGDGTRLSIL.

This clone was seen just once. The V gene is TRBV25-1, the J gene TRBJ2-2; 9 bases align to TRBD2. CDR1 is MGHDK and CDR2 is SYGVNS in the germline V gene. The CDR3 runs 16 residues. V was clipped by 5 bases and J by 6 bases; unmatched bases: 10. The CDR3 region has the DNA TGTGCCAGCAGTATTAGTGGACTAGCGTCCCCCGGGGAGCTGTTTTTT. Protein sequence: CASSISGLASPGELFF.

This clone has only one observation. The chain links TRBV5-1 to TRBJ2-2; D not certain. Germline V lookup: CDR1 SGHRS, CDR2 YFSETQ. CDR3 length: 12 amino acids. Between the trimmed V and J ends, which lost 7 bases and 3 bases, there was a span of 7 bases. CDR3 nucleotides: TGCGCCAGCGGGTCCTACACCGGGGAGCTGTTTTTT. Translating it yields CASGSYTGELFF.

The chain joins TRBV11-2 to TRBJ1-4, with D perhaps TRBD1 (5 bases). V was clipped by 4 bases and J by 7 bases, with 13 bases between them. This CDR3 spans 14 amino acids. CDR1 is SGHAT and CDR2 is FQNNGV in the germline V gene. CDR3 region: CASSSSRVSEKLFF. CDR3 sequence (DNA): TGTGCCAGCAGCTCGAGCAGGGTATCTGAAAAACTGTTTTTT.

The chain combines TRBV2 with TRBJ1-5; 8 nucleotides align to TRBD1. This CDR3 has 16 amino acids. V gave up 7 bases and J gave up 2 bases; unmatched junction bases: 10. The germline gives CDR1 SNHLY, CDR2 FYNNEI. CDR3 DNA: TGTGCCAGCACGCAGGACAGGGCCAGGGGCAATCAGCCCCAGCATTTT. Amino acids: CASTQDRARGNQPQHF.

This clone was seen just once. V and J are TRBV28 and TRBJ1-1, with 8 nucleotides matching TRBD1. Looked up from germline, CDR1 is MDHEN and CDR2 is SYDVKM. The CDR3 totals 15 residues. The V segment lost 6 bases and the J segment 1 base; nucleotides outside the gene matches: 7. The CDR3 region has the DNA TGTGCCAGCAGGTCACAGGGGGGAGGGAACACTGAAGCTTTCTTT. It specifies CASRSQGGGNTEAFF.

The V and J genes are TRBV18 and TRBJ1-1, with D tentatively TRBD1 (6 bases). Trimming took 3 bases from V and 4 from J, leaving 12 bases between them. In germline, CDR1 is KGHSH, CDR2 LQKENI. The CDR3 runs to 14 residues. The CDR3 sequence: CASSPRIGGTEAFF. The DNA for the CDR3 is TGTGCCAGCTCACCCAGGATAGGGGGCACTGAAGCTTTCTTT.

This chain connects TRBV29-1 to TRBJ2-7; D is perhaps TRBD1 (5 bases). This CDR3 is 11 amino acids long. The germline V and J ends were trimmed by 4 bases and 5 bases, with 9 bases remaining between them. Germline lookup yields CDR1 SQVTM and CDR2 ANQGSEA. CDR3 DNA: TGCAGCGTTGTAGGGGCCAACGAGCAGTACTTC. It codes for CSVVGANEQYF.

The CDR3 region has the DNA TGCGCCAGCAGCTTGGATAGCGGGAGGTACAATGAGCAGTTCTTC. Encoded protein: CASSLDSGRYNEQFF. The genes are TRBV5-1 and TRBJ2-1; TRBD2 matches at 10 bases. The V gene end was trimmed by 0 bases and the J gene end by 4 bases; junction bases not matched to a gene: 1. This CDR3 is 15 amino acids long. The germline V gene has CDR1 SGHRS and CDR2 YFSETQ.

V is TRBV27 and J is TRBJ2-1, with TRBD1 matching 9 bases. V shed 10 bases and J 2 bases; nucleotides not matched to a gene: 12. The CDR3 runs to 16 residues. Germline CDR1 reads MNHEY; CDR2 reads SMNVEV (reference sequence). CDR3 sequence reads: CATQIVGQGPYNEQFF. CDR3 in DNA: TGTGCCACCCAGATAGTAGGACAGGGGCCCTACAATGAGCAGTTCTTC.

This chain joins TRBV10-3 and TRBJ1-1, with 7 positions matching TRBD1. J gave up 5 bases and V 7 bases, and 4 bases lay outside the gene matches. The germline V gene encodes CDR1 ENHRY and CDR2 SYGVKD. There are 12 residues in the CDR3. As DNA, the CDR3 is TGTGCCATCACCCAGACAGGGACTGAAGCTTTCTTT. This sequence encodes CAITQTGTEAFF.

This chain uses TRBV28 with TRBJ1-2, with unresolved D. There are 11 residues in the CDR3. Deletions cut 9 bases from V and 2 bases from J, with 7 bases between. The V gene's germline CDR1 is MDHEN and CDR2 SYDVKM. CDR3 sequence reads: CASGGNYGYTF. The DNA for the CDR3 is TGTGCCAGTGGAGGGAACTATGGCTACACCTTC.

This chain connects TRBV4-3 to TRBJ2-7, with 10 bases matching TRBD1. Per germline, CDR1 LGHNA and CDR2 YSLEER. V lost 2 bases to trimming and J lost 2 bases; unmatched junction nucleotides: 3. This CDR3 is 15 amino acids long. DNA for the CDR3: TGCGCCAGCAGCCAACGACAGGGGGCGGCCTACGAGCAGTACTTC. As protein: CASSQRQGAAYEQYF.